A selection of T cell receptor beta chains follows, all from one sample in a study of blood T cell repertoires in COVID-19. Sequencing used immunoSEQ multiplex PCR; TCRdb keeps in-frame clones, though not all of them. The sample has roughly 200,000 clones, 80% seen once. The specimen sequenced was peripheral blood. These TCRs come from a man aged 60 to 69 with acute or convalescent COVID-19. The CDR3 runs from the conserved cysteine through the conserved F or W. The order of the fields is D gene, J gene, clone size, V gene, CDR3 DNA, CDR3 protein. The D gene is left open where the match is weak. Size values are once, few and many counts, or a class for expanded clones, and some rows have none.

d_call: TRBD2
j_call: TRBJ2-3
clone_size: NA
v_call: TRBV13
cdr3_nt: TGTGCCAGCAGCTTCCTAGCGGGAGAGTCTACAGATACGCAGTATTTT
cdr3_aa: CASSFLAGESTDTQYF

d_call: NA
j_call: TRBJ1-2
clone_size: NA
v_call: TRBV3-1/TRBV3-2
cdr3_nt: TGTGCCAGCAGCCAAGTCGCGGGTCCTAACTATGGCTACACCTTC
cdr3_aa: CASSQVAGPNYGYTF

d_call: TRBD2
j_call: TRBJ2-1
clone_size: NA
v_call: TRBV3-1/TRBV3-2
cdr3_nt: TGTGCCAGCAGCCATGGTAGCGGGAGGATTGAGCAGTTCTTC
cdr3_aa: CASSHGSGRIEQFF

d_call: NA
j_call: TRBJ1-6
clone_size: few
v_call: TRBV11-1
cdr3_nt: TGTGCCAGCAGCTCGGTCGACTCCTATAATTCACCCCTCCACTTT
cdr3_aa: CASSSVDSYNSPLHF

d_call: TRBD1
j_call: TRBJ2-5
clone_size: NA
v_call: TRBV6-2/TRBV6-3
cdr3_nt: TGTGCCAGCAGTTACTCAGGACAGGTCGGGGAGACCCAGTACTTC
cdr3_aa: CASSYSGQVGETQYF

d_call: TRBD1
j_call: TRBJ1-3
clone_size: NA
v_call: TRBV6-5
cdr3_nt: TGTGCCAGCAGTTGGGACAGGGACTCTGGAAACACCATATATTTT
cdr3_aa: CASSWDRDSGNTIYF

d_call: TRBD1
j_call: TRBJ1-2
clone_size: NA
v_call: TRBV24-1
cdr3_nt: TGTGCCACCAGTGGCCTTACAGGGGAAGGCTACACCTTC
cdr3_aa: CATSGLTGEGYTF

d_call: TRBD1
j_call: TRBJ2-3
clone_size: many
v_call: TRBV5-4
cdr3_nt: TGTGCCAGCAGCTTGGGACGGGGGACAGGGGGTACAGATACGCAGTATTTT
cdr3_aa: CASSLGRGTGGTDTQYF

d_call: NA
j_call: TRBJ1-1
clone_size: NA
v_call: TRBV29-1
cdr3_nt: TGCAGCGCCTTTTTCGTTGAAGCTTTCTTT
cdr3_aa: CSAFFVEAFF

d_call: NA
j_call: TRBJ2-7
clone_size: NA
v_call: TRBV10-3
cdr3_nt: TGTGCCACACGGGACTCACAGACCTCCTACGAGCAGTACTTC
cdr3_aa: CATRDSQTSYEQYF

d_call: NA
j_call: TRBJ1-2
clone_size: NA
v_call: TRBV21-1
cdr3_nt: TGTGCCAGCAGCAAAGTAGGGGGCTGCAACTATGGCTACACCTTC
cdr3_aa: CASSKVGGCNYGYTF

d_call: NA
j_call: TRBJ2-1
clone_size: many
v_call: TRBV7-6
cdr3_nt: TGTGCCAGCAGCTTAGCGGGAGGCGGCAATGAGCAGTTCTTC
cdr3_aa: CASSLAGGGNEQFF

d_call: NA
j_call: TRBJ1-2
clone_size: NA
v_call: TRBV19
cdr3_nt: TGTGCCAGTAAGGAGGGGTTGTCTAACTATGGCTACACCTTC
cdr3_aa: CASKEGLSNYGYTF

d_call: NA
j_call: TRBJ1-2
clone_size: NA
v_call: TRBV5-6
cdr3_nt: TGTGCCAGCAGCTTGGTAGCAGATGGCTACACCTTC
cdr3_aa: CASSLVADGYTF

d_call: NA
j_call: TRBJ1-5
clone_size: medium-sized
v_call: TRBV15
cdr3_nt: TGTGCCACCAGCCCCGACAGGCGGGGCAATCAGCCCCAGCATTTT
cdr3_aa: CATSPDRRGNQPQHF

d_call: NA
j_call: TRBJ2-3
clone_size: NA
v_call: TRBV24-1
cdr3_nt: TGTGCCACCAGTGCCGAATCGCAGGGAGATACGCAGTATTTT
cdr3_aa: CATSAESQGDTQYF

d_call: NA
j_call: TRBJ2-5
clone_size: NA
v_call: TRBV2
cdr3_nt: TGTGCCAGCACTGGACAGATCCAAGAGACCCAGTACTTC
cdr3_aa: CASTGQIQETQYF